This T cell receptor (beta chain) was recovered during a study of blood T cells in healthy people across ages. Findings and limits, study-wide: The percentage of naive T cells correlated strongly with TCR beta diversity.

As for this clonotype: Antigen: not known.

Then a second PCR, running roughly 7 to 11 cycles, was carried out with a sample-barcoded 5' primer and a J-beta primer mix. Per sample, CDR3-containing paired-end reads numbered at least 2.5 million. TCRdb re-analysed the 5' RACE reads in MiXCR, keeping a single row per CDR3 protein. The table includes some 890,000 distinct CDR3 sequences, 25% to 30% detected once. The sample was also reused in another study, on T cells of mothers and their children. According to that study: A few healthy Caucasian mothers and their six children donated.

The receptor was derived from a woman aged 40 to 50 in good health. Material for sequencing was blood.

The CDR3 DNA reads as TGTGCCAGCAGTGCAGCGAGCTATGGCTACACCTTC. Its translation is CASSAASYGYTF. V usage is TRBV12-3 or TRBV12-4 and J usage is TRBJ1-2; D gene uncertain. V gave up 5 bases and J gave up 4 bases, with 8 bases separating them. The CDR3 is made up of 12 amino acids.